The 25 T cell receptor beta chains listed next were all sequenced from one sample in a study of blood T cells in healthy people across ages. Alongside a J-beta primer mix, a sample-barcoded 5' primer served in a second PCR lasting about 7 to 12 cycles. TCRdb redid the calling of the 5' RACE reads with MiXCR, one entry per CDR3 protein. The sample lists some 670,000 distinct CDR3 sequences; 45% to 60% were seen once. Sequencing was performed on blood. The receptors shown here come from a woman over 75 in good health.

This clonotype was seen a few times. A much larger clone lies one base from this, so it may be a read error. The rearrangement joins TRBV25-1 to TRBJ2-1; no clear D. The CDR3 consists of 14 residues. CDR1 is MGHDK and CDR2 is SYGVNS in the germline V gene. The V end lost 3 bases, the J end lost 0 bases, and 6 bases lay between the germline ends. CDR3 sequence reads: CASSEIFSYNEQFF. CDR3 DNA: TGTGCCAGCAGTGAGATTTTCTCCTACAATGAGCAGTTCTTC.

The CDR3 sequence: CATSDSGQNVPTDTQYF. The CDR3 nucleotides read TGTGCCACCAGTGATTCCGGACAAAATGTTCCCACAGATACGCAGTATTTT. The rearrangement links TRBV24-1 to TRBJ2-3; possibly TRBD1 for D (5 bases). Germline CDR1 reads KGHDR; CDR2 reads SFDVKD. V was clipped by 2 bases and J by 2 bases, with 16 bases between them. The CDR3 is made up of 17 amino acids.

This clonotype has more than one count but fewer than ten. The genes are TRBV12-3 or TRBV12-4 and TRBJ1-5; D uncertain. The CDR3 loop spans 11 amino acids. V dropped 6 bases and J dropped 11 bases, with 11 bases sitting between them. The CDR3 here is CASSTRTSQHF. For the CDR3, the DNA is TGTGCCAGCAGCACCAGGACTTCCCAGCATTTT.

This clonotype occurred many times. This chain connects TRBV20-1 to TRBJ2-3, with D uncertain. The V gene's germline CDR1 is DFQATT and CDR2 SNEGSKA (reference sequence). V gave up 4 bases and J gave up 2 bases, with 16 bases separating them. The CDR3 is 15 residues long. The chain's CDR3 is CSANPGRPYTDTQYF. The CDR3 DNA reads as TGCAGTGCTAATCCTGGAAGACCCTACACAGATACGCAGTATTTT.

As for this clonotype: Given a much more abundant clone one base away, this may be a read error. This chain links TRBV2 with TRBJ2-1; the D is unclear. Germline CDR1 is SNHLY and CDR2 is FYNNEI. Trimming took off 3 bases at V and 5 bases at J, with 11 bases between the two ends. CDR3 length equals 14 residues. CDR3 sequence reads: CASSDTRVNNEQFF. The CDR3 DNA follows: TGTGCCAGCAGTGATACCCGGGTGAACAATGAGCAGTTCTTC.

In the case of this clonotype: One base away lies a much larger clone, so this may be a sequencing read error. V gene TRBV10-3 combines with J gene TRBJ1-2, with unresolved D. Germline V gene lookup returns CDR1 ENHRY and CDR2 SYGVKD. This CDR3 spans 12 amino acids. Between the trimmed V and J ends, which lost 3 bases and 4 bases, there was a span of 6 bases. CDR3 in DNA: TGTGCCATCAGTGACAGCAGCTATGGCTACACCTTC. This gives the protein CAISDSSYGYTF.

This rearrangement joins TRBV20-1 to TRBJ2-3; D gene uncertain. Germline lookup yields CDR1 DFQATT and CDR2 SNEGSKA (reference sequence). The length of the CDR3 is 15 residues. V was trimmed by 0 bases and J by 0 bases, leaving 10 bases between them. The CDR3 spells CSARDPASSTDTQYF. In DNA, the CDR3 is TGCAGTGCTAGAGATCCGGCCTCGAGCACAGATACGCAGTATTTT.

The CDR3 region has the DNA TGTGCCAGCAGCGTAACGTGGGGGGGCTACAATGAGCAGTTCTTC. Translated: CASSVTWGGYNEQFF. The chain recombines TRBV9 with TRBJ2-1; 7 bases are shared with TRBD2. The V gene end was trimmed by 1 base and the J gene end by 3 bases; junction bases not matched to a gene: 4. This CDR3 has 15 residues. CDR1 is SGDLS and CDR2 is YYNGEE in the germline V gene.

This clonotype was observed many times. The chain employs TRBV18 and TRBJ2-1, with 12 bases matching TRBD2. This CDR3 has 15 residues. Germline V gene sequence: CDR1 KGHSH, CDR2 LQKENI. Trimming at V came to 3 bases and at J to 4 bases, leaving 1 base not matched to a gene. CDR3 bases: TGTGCCAGCTCACCGACTAGCGGGAGATACAATGAGCAGTTCTTC. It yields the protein CASSPTSGRYNEQFF. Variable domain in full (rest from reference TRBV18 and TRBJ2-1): NAGVMQNPRHLVRRRGQEARLRCSPMKGHSHVYWYRQLPEEGLKFMVYLQKENIIDESGMPKERFSAEFPKEGPSILRIQQVVRGDSAAYFCASSPTSGRYNEQFFGPGTRLTVL.

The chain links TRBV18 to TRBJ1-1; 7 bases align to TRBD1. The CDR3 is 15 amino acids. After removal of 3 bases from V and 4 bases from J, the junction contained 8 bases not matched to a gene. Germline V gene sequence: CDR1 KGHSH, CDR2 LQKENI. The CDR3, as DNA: TGTGCCAGCTCACCGCCGACAGGGAAGACCACTGAAGCTTTCTTT. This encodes CASSPPTGKTTEAFF.

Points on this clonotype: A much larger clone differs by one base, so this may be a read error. CDR3 coding DNA: TGTGCCAGCAGTGATGTCTACAGGGCCGCTGAGCAGTTCTTC. Translating it yields CASSDVYRAAEQFF. V usage is TRBV25-1 and J usage is TRBJ2-1; possible D gene TRBD1, 6 bases. The CDR3 covers 14 residues. Germline CDR1 and CDR2: MGHDK and SYGVNS. Trimming pared 3 bases from V and 9 bases from J, leaving 15 bases between. The full variable domain, rest sourced from reference TRBV25-1 and TRBJ2-1, is EADIYQTPRYLVIGTGKKITLECSQTMGHDKMYWYQQDPGMELHLIHYSYGVNSTEKGDLSSESTVSRIRTEHFPLTLESARPSHTSQYLCASSDVYRAAEQFFGPGTRLTVL.

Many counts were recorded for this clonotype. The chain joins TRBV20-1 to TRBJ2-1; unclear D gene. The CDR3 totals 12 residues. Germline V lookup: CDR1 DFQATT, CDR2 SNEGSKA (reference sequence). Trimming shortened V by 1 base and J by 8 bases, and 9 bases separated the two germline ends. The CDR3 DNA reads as TGCAGTGCTAGAGTCCTTGAGCATGAGCAGTTCTTC. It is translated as CSARVLEHEQFF.

The CDR3 nucleotides are TGTGCCAGCAGTTACGAAAGGGGCGACAATGGCTACACCTTC. This translates into CASSYERGDNGYTF. The V call is TRBV6-6, the J call TRBJ1-2; D is perhaps TRBD1 (5 bases). The CDR3 consists of 14 residues. Germline CDR1 reads MNHNY; CDR2 reads SVGAGI (reference sequence). V was shortened by 2 bases and J by 6 bases, with 13 bases between the two germline ends.

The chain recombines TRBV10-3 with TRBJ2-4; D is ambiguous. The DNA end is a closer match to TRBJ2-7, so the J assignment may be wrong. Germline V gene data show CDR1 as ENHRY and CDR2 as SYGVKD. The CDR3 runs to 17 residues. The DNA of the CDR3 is TGTGCCATCAGTGAGTCCGTTCTGAGGCGTACTTCCTACGAGCAGTACTTC. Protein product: CAISESVLRRTSYEQYF.

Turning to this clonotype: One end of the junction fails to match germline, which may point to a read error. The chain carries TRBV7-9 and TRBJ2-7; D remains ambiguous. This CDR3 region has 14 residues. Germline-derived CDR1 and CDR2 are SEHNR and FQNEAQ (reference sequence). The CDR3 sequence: CASGPLAESYKQYF. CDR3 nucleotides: TGTGCCAGCGGCCCCTTGGCAGAATCCTACAAGCAGTACTTC.

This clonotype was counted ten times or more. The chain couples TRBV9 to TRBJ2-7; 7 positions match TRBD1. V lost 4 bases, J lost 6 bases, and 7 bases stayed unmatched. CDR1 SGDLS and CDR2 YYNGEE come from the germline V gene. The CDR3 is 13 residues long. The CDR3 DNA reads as TGTGCCAGCAGCCGAGGAACAGGGGTCGAGCAGTACTTC. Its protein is CASSRGTGVEQYF.

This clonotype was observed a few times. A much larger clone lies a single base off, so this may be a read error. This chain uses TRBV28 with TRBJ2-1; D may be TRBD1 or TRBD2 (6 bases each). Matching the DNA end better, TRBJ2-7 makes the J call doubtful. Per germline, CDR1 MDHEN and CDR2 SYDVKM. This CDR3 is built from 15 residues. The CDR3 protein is CASSLRGGIYNEQYF. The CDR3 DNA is TGTGCCAGCAGTTTAAGAGGGGGGATCTACAATGAGCAGTACTTC.

The CDR3 DNA reads TGCAGTGCTAGAGAAGCAGGGAAGGAAGAAAAACTGTTTTTT. Its protein is CSAREAGKEEKLFF. This rearrangement joins TRBV20-1 to TRBJ1-4, with D tentatively TRBD1 (5 bases). The CDR3 runs to 14 residues. The germline CDR1 and CDR2 sequences are DFQATT and SNEGSKA (reference sequence). Trimming stripped 0 bases from V and 8 bases from J, with 13 bases between.

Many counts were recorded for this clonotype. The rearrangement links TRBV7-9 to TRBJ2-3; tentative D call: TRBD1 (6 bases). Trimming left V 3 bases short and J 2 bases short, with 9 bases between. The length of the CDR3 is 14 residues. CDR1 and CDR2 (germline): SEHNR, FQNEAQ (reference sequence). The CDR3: CASSFEGDTDTQYF. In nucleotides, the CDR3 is TGTGCCAGCAGCTTCGAGGGGGACACAGATACGCAGTATTTT.

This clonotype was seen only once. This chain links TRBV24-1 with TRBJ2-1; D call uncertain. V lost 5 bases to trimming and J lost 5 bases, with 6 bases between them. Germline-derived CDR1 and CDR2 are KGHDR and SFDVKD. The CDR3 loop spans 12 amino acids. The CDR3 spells CATSGQHNEQFF. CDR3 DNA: TGTGCCACCAGTGGACAACACAATGAGCAGTTCTTC.

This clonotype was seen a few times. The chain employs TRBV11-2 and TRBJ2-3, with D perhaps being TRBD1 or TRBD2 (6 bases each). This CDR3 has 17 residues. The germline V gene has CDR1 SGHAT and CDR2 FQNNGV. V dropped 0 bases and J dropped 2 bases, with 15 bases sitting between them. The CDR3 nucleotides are TGTGCCAGCAGCTTAGATCGTGAGGGGGGTTCCACAGATACGCAGTATTTT. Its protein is CASSLDREGGSTDTQYF.

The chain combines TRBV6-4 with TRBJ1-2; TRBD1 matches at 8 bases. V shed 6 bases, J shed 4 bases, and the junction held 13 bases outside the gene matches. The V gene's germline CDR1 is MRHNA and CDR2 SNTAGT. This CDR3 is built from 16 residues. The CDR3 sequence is CASRPLGQATFYGYTF. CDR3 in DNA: TGTGCCAGCAGGCCACTGGGACAGGCAACTTTCTATGGCTACACCTTC.

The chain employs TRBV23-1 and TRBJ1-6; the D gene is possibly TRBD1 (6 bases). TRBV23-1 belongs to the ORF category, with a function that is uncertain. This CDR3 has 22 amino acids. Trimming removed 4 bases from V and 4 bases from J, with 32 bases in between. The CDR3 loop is CASSRILRGHRGLVLYNSPLHF. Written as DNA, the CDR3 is TGCGCCAGCAGTCGCATTCTCAGGGGACACCGGGGCTTGGTCCTATATAATTCACCCCTCCACTTT.

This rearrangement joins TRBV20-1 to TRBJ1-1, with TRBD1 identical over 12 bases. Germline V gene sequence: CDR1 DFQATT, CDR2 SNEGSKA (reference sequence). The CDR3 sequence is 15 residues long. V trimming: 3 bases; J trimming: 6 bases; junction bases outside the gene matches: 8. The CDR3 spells CSASEWGQGAAEAFF. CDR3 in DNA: TGCAGTGCTAGTGAGTGGGGACAGGGGGCCGCTGAAGCTTTCTTT.

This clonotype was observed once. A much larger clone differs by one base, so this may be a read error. The CDR3 spells CASNSRGVDYSEQFF. Here the CDR3 DNA reads TGCGCCAGCAACTCCCGGGGGGTAGACTACAGTGAGCAGTTCTTC. The V gene is TRBV5-1, the J gene TRBJ2-1, with 7 bases lining up with TRBD2. CDR1 is SGHRS and CDR2 is YFSETQ in the germline V gene. The CDR3 has 15 residues.